This T cell receptor beta chain was obtained from a study of control samples from healthy donors and cancer patients. Sequencing used immunoSEQ multiplex PCR; TCRdb keeps in-frame clones, though not all of them. The sample lists some 140,000 clones, about nine tenths occurring once. This CDR3 comprises 15 residues. Germline V CDR1 and CDR2: SNHLY, FYNNEI. Trimming shortened V by 10 bases and J by 0 bases, and 17 bases separated the two germline ends. Input material: PBMCs. J is TRBJ2-3 and V is TRBV2; maybe TRBD2 (5 bases). This TCR came from a man aged 50-59 years with head and neck cancer. CDR3 nucleotides: TGTGCCACTCTCCTGGGAGACACTAGCACAGATACGCAGTATTTT. Amino acids: CATLLGDTSTDTQYF.